This T cell receptor (beta chain) was retrieved from a study of T cells in Graves' hyperthyroidism and ophthalmopathy. Study-level results: In blood, most of the thyroid clonotypes expanded above 0.001 were also present.

Amplification targeted TCR beta CDR3 regions from RNA transcripts. When the TCR CDR3 underwent first-round RT-PCR, the HTBI primer set was used. TCRdb processed the multiplex PCR reads anew with MiXCR; each CDR3 protein has one entry. The sample records roughly 840,000 distinct CDR3 sequences, about two fifths being singletons. The authors deemed Graves' hyperthyroidism stable absent ophthalmopathy progression within 18 months. This clonotype was found a few times. No antigen is known for it. The germline gives CDR1 SGDLS, CDR2 YYNGEE. Trimming removed 4 bases from V and 2 bases from J; junction bases left unmatched: 6. The CDR3 loop spans 16 amino acids.

Sample: blood. This clonotype was sampled from a man in his late teens or twenties with Graves' hyperthyroidism. The chain couples TRBV9 to TRBJ2-7; 13 bases are shared with TRBD2. The CDR3 reads CASSPGTSGTPYEQYF. The DNA for the CDR3 is TGTGCCAGCAGCCCAGGGACTAGCGGGACCCCCTACGAGCAGTACTTC.